Described below is a single T cell receptor beta chain sequence and its context. Antigen: not known. Per the germline V gene, CDR1 is LNHNV and CDR2 is YYDKDF (reference sequence). The length of the CDR3 is 11 residues. It was by 5'RACE template switching with UMIs that TCR beta cDNA was made. From its re-call of the 5' RACE reads, TCRdb lists each CDR3 protein once, without DNA. The sample table includes fewer than 400,000 distinct CDR3 sequences. This sample stems from a study of T cells expressing NK-cell markers. The study, taken as a whole, reports: The share of CD8+ T cells held by dominant NKG2C+ clonotypes was about 1.0-8% in about 6 donors.

What was sequenced was blood T cells: a sorted CD56 or NKG2C T cell subset, CD4+ or CD8+ T cells, or bulk PBMC T cells (not recorded which). The chain carries TRBV15 and TRBJ2-5. The sequence came from a man aged 18-75 years in good health. CDR3 region: CATSRDRTQYF. The full variable domain, rest sourced from reference TRBV15 and TRBJ2-5, is DAMVIQNPRYQVTQFGKPVTLSCSQTLNHNVMYWYQQKSSQAPKLLFHYYDKDFNNEADTPDNFQSRRPNTSFCFLDIRSPGLGDTAMYLCATSRDRTQYFGPGTRLLVL.